Listed here are 14 T cell receptor beta chains from one sample, sequenced in a study of control samples from healthy donors and cancer patients (dated by TCRdb to about 2020). Library method: the immunoSEQ multiplex PCR assay. TCRdb obtained this table from immuneACCESS and retained in-frame rearrangements with V and J assigned. These tables miss some clones; where compared with another copy, unresolved V genes account for less than half of the shortfall, and the remainder is unexplained. The sample data list some 220,000 clones, and 85% to 95% of these were observed just once. Around 1.5% of the sample rests with the top ten. Sample: blood. The receptors were gathered from a man between 50 and 59 years old in good health.

The V gene is TRBV6-6, the J gene TRBJ1-3; D is undetermined. The V gene lost 5 bases and the J gene lost 0 bases, with 17 bases spanning the gap. The germline CDR1 and CDR2 sequences are MNHNY and SVGAGI (reference sequence). The CDR3 consists of 17 residues. The CDR3 DNA reads TGTGCCAGCAGTCTTTGGACGGCCTCGGTCTCTGGAAACACCATATATTTT. It specifies CASSLWTASVSGNTIYF.

The chain carries TRBV7-3 and TRBJ2-7; 9 bases align to TRBD1. V lost 6 bases and J lost 6; bases outside the gene matches: 12. CDR1 and CDR2 (germline): SGHTA, FQGTGA. The CDR3 runs to 15 residues. The CDR3 sequence is CASSRIPGQGSEQYF. DNA for the CDR3: TGTGCCAGCAGTCGAATCCCGGGACAGGGAAGCGAGCAGTACTTC. The entire variable domain, with the rest obtained from reference TRBV7-3 and TRBJ2-7, is as follows: GAGVSQTPSNKVTEKGKYVELRCDPISGHTALYWYRQSLGQGPEFLIYFQGTGAADDSGLPNDRFFAVRPEGSVSTLKIQRTERGDSAVYLCASSRIPGQGSEQYFGPGTRLTVT.

This chain uses TRBV5-6 with TRBJ1-6, with 10 bases that match TRBD1. The germline V gene encodes CDR1 SGHDT and CDR2 YYEEEE. The V and J ends lost 1 base and 7 bases, in that order; junction bases with no gene match: 2. The CDR3 totals 15 residues. In nucleotides, the CDR3 is TGTGCCAGCAGCTTGAGGACAGGGGGAAATTCACCCCTCCACTTT. It codes for CASSLRTGGNSPLHF.

The chain has TRBV7-9 and TRBJ2-3, with D uncertain. The CDR3 contains 14 residues. Germline CDR1 reads SEHNR; CDR2 reads FQNEAQ (reference sequence). V was cut by 1 base and J by 1 base, with 6 bases left in between. Written as DNA, the CDR3 is TGTGCCAGCAGCTTAGACGGCCGCACAGATACGCAGTATTTT. Its protein is CASSLDGRTDTQYF.

This chain joins TRBV5-1 and TRBJ2-5; D is ambiguous. CDR1 and CDR2 (germline): SGHRS, YFSETQ. The CDR3 sequence is 15 residues long. Trimming shortened V by 0 bases and J by 0 bases, and 9 bases separated the two germline ends. Here the CDR3 reads CASSLDGGYQETQYF. The DNA for the CDR3 is TGCGCCAGCAGCTTGGACGGCGGCTACCAAGAGACCCAGTACTTC.

The rearrangement uses TRBV4-1 and TRBJ1-6; 7 bases match TRBD1. CDR1 and CDR2 (germline): MGHRA, YSYEKL. This CDR3 is built from 17 residues. Trimming at V came to 0 bases and at J to 7 bases, leaving 9 bases not matched to a gene. CDR3 nucleotides: TGCGCCAGCAGCCAAGAGCGTCAGATGGGACAGAATTCACCCCTCCACTTT. The encoded protein is CASSQERQMGQNSPLHF.

CDR3 DNA: TGTGCCAGCAGCTTGCAAGCTGGCCCCTACGAGCAGTACTTC. It is translated as CASSLQAGPYEQYF. The chain couples TRBV11-3 to TRBJ2-7; D not certain. Germline V gives CDR1 SGHNT, CDR2 YENEEA. CDR3 size: 14 residues. Trimming shortened V by 3 bases and J by 2 bases, and 11 bases separated the two germline ends.

This clone was recorded only once. The chain combines TRBV6-5 with TRBJ2-3; 10 nucleotides line up with TRBD1. The length of the CDR3 is 13 residues. The V gene end was trimmed by 6 bases and the J gene end by 4 bases; junction bases not matched to a gene: 1. Germline V lookup: CDR1 MNHEY, CDR2 SVGAGI. The CDR3 coding sequence is TGTGCCAGCAGAGGACAGGGGGCAGATACGCAGTATTTT. Encoded protein: CASRGQGADTQYF.

The chain employs TRBV6-5 and TRBJ1-2, with D maybe TRBD1 (6 bases). V lost 0 bases and J 5 bases, leaving 10 bases between the germline ends. This CDR3 has 14 residues. The germline gives CDR1 MNHEY, CDR2 SVGAGI. This CDR3 is CASSYSRGGYGYTF. The CDR3 nucleotides read TGTGCCAGCAGTTACTCGAGGGGGGGGTATGGCTACACCTTC.

This clone was observed a few times. CDR3 DNA sequence: TGCGCCAGCAGCGTGGCCTATGTCGGGGGGGGCCGAGATACGCAGTATTTT. This encodes CASSVAYVGGGRDTQYF. The chain recombines TRBV5-1 with TRBJ2-3; 8 bases are shared with TRBD2. CDR3 length: 17 residues. Germline trimming cut 4 bases from V and 5 bases from J; bases unmatched to any gene: 15. The germline CDR1 and CDR2 sequences are SGHRS and YFSETQ.

The chain combines TRBV10-3 with TRBJ2-1; 12 bases line up with TRBD2. V shed 6 bases and J 5 bases; nucleotides not matched to a gene: 5. This CDR3 comprises 15 residues. Germline CDR1 and CDR2: ENHRY and SYGVKD. CDR3 amino acids: CAIRSRLAGDNEQFF. CDR3 nucleotides: TGTGCCATCAGATCCAGACTAGCGGGGGACAATGAGCAGTTCTTC.

The gene calls are TRBV19 and TRBJ1-5; D not resolved. Trimming stripped 2 bases from V and 2 bases from J, with 10 bases between. The CDR3 length is 15 residues. The germline CDR1 and CDR2 sequences are LNHDA and SQIVND (reference sequence). The CDR3 nucleotides read TGTGCCAGTAGTATATTCCAGGAGGGCAATCAGCCCCAGCATTTT. Its protein is CASSIFQEGNQPQHF.

The chain employs TRBV30 and TRBJ1-5; no firm D call. The V end was cut by 5 bases, the J end by 1 base, with 12 bases between. The CDR3 sequence is 14 residues long. Germline-derived CDR1 and CDR2 are GTSNPN and SVGIG (reference sequence). DNA for the CDR3: TGTGCCTGGGATAGTTCCGAAAGCAATCAGCCCCAGCATTTT. This gives the protein CAWDSSESNQPQHF. Variable domain in full (rest from reference TRBV30 and TRBJ1-5): SQTIHQWPATLVQPVGSPLSLECTVEGTSNPNLYWYRQAAGRGLQLLFYSVGIGQISSEVPQNLSASRPQDRQFILSSKKLLLSDSGFYLCAWDSSESNQPQHFGDGTRLSIL.

The V call is TRBV6-2 or TRBV6-3, the J call TRBJ1-1; 8 bases match TRBD1. Germline CDR1 reads MNHEY; CDR2 reads SVGEGT. The CDR3 covers 14 residues. V gave up 6 bases and J gave up 1 base; unmatched junction bases: 4. The DNA for the CDR3 is TGTGCCAGCAGGCCTACAGGGGGGAACACTGAAGCTTTCTTT. Translating it yields CASRPTGGNTEAFF.